This T cell receptor (beta chain) was observed in a study of blood T cell repertoires in COVID-19. About the research overall: Sample material is recorded as cDNA or gDNA derived from T cells, B-cell-depleted T cells, or PBMCs.

While infection was still active, Seattle patients were enrolled and then followed longitudinally. This CDR3 is 14 amino acids long. Germline V lookup: CDR1 SGHAT, CDR2 FQNNGV. The ends were cut back, 3 bases at V and 0 bases at J, with 9 bases in the middle. Source study methods: Amplification with reference gene primers provided the estimates of nucleated cell counts. Method: immunoSEQ multiplex PCR; TCRdb's copy keeps in-frame clones and lacks some. V and J calls plus clone size are reproduced from that table; the DNA served to infer D and trimming. The repertoire consists of 80,000 or so clones, with 65% to 90% occurring once and the leading ten covering 8.5% to 10%.

The receptor's source is a man aged 45 to 65 with COVID-19, enrolled during active disease. The sample consisted of peripheral blood. The chain is built from TRBV11-2 and TRBJ2-7; D gene ambiguous. The CDR3 region has the DNA TGTGCCAGCAGCTTCCAGAGGAGCTCCTACGAGCAGTACTTC. It specifies CASSFQRSSYEQYF.